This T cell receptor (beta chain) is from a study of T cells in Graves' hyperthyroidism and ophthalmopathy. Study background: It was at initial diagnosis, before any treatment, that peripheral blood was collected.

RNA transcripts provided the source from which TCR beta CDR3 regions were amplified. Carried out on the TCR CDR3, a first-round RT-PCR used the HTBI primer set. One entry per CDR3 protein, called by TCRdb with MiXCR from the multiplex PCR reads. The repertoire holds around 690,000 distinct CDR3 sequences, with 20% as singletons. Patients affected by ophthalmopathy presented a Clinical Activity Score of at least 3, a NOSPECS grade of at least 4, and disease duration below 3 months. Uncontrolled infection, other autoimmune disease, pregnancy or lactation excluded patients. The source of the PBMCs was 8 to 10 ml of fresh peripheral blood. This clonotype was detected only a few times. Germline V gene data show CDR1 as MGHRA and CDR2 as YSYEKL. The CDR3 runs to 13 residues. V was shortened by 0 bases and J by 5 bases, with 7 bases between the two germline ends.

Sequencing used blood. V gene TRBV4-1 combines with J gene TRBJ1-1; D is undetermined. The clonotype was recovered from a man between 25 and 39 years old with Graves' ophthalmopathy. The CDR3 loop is CASSQDGITEAFF. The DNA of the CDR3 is TGCGCCAGCAGCCAAGATGGGATAACTGAAGCTTTCTTT.